Presented here are 12 T cell receptor beta chains from one specimen sequenced in a study of shared clonotypes between healthy human individuals (dated by TCRdb to about 2020). Libraries were built with the immunoSEQ multiplex PCR assay. TCRdb limited this immuneACCESS table to in-frame rearrangements with V and J called. A share of clones is missing; checked studies link under half to unresolved V genes, and the rest is unexplained. Here the sample has about 2.3 million clones; roughly 92% occur a single time. Around 0.35% of the sample lies in the top ten. Sequenced: naive CD4+ T cells from PBMCs. The sample's cell subset or site, from its label and the paper: CD45RA+ positively selected. These receptors were obtained from a man aged 18 to 30 in good health. Some clones in this sample may be carry-over from other donors' samples.

V is TRBV5-1 and J is TRBJ2-1; TRBD2 aligns across 10 bases. This CDR3 is built from 15 residues. The V and J ends lost 2 bases and 2 bases, in that order; junction bases with no gene match: 1. Germline V lookup: CDR1 SGHRS, CDR2 YFSETQ. This chain's CDR3 is CASSFSGRTYNEQFF. CDR3 in DNA: TGCGCCAGCAGCTTTAGCGGGAGGACCTACAATGAGCAGTTCTTC.

This chain connects TRBV25-1 to TRBJ1-1; TRBD1 aligns across 9 bases. J was trimmed by 4 bases and V by 4 bases; bases with no gene match: 7. The CDR3 is made up of 15 amino acids. CDR1 MGHDK and CDR2 SYGVNS come from the germline V gene. CDR3 amino acids: CASSGFGQGITEAFF. CDR3 DNA: TGTGCCAGCAGTGGGTTCGGACAGGGGATCACTGAAGCTTTCTTT.

This chain connects TRBV6-1 to TRBJ2-7; D unclear. Germline CDR1 and CDR2: MNHNS and SASEGT. V was pared by 3 bases and J by 5 bases, with 17 bases between. The CDR3 runs to 15 residues. In nucleotides, the CDR3 is TGTGCCAGCAGTGATAGAACATTAAGACCCAACGAGCAGTACTTC. Residues: CASSDRTLRPNEQYF.

This clone was counted once. The chain carries TRBV7-9 and TRBJ2-7; no clear D. The CDR3 runs 15 residues. Trimming left V 1 base short and J 4 bases short, with 14 bases between. Germline V gene data show CDR1 as SEHNR and CDR2 as FQNEAQ (reference sequence). The CDR3 coding sequence is TGTGCCAGCAGCTTAGTTCCCGGGTTAGGTTACGAGCAGTACTTC. Encoded protein: CASSLVPGLGYEQYF.

This chain joins TRBV28 and TRBJ2-3, with TRBD2 identical over 7 bases. Germline V CDR1 and CDR2: MDHEN, SYDVKM. CDR3 length: 16 residues. V lost 6 bases, J lost 3 bases, and 12 bases stayed unmatched. As DNA, the CDR3 is TGTGCCAGCAGCTTCCGCGGAGGGGAGGGAACAGATACGCAGTATTTT. This encodes CASSFRGGEGTDTQYF.

This chain uses TRBV5-1 with TRBJ2-3, with D perhaps matching TRBD2 (5 bases). CDR3 length: 14 residues. Trimming removed 5 bases from V and 4 bases from J, with 14 bases in between. Germline CDR1 is SGHRS and CDR2 is YFSETQ. CDR3 DNA: TGCGCCAGCAGTACGGTCCAGAGGGCAGATACGCAGTATTTT. It translates to CASSTVQRADTQYF.

A single count supports this clone. This sequence joins TRBV21-1 and TRBJ1-1; the D call TRBD1 from the table was never checked on the DNA. TRBV21-1 is a pseudogene locus. The CDR3 runs to 13 residues. CDR3 protein: CASSKGQSALAFF. The CDR3 nucleotides read TGTGCCAGCAGCAAGGGACAGTCCGCGTTGGCTTTCTTT.

This clone was found once. The chain carries TRBV14 and TRBJ2-2; D gene ambiguous. From germline, CDR1 is SGHDN and CDR2 FVKESK. This CDR3 has 15 amino acids. Deletions cut 3 bases from V and 3 bases from J, with 11 bases between. CDR3 loop: CASSQVGTDTGELFF. DNA of the CDR3: TGTGCCAGCAGCCAGGTGGGAACCGACACCGGGGAGCTGTTTTTT. The variable domain in full, with the rest retrieved from reference TRBV14 and TRBJ2-2, is EAGVTQFPSHSVIEKGQTVTLRCDPISGHDNLYWYRRVMGKEIKFLLHFVKESKQDESGMPNNRFLAERTGGTYSTLKVQPAELEDSGVYFCASSQVGTDTGELFFGEGSRLTVL.

This clone showed up just a few times. V is TRBV29-1 and J is TRBJ1-5; D uncertain. The CDR3 sequence is 13 residues long. From germline, CDR1 is SQVTM and CDR2 ANQGSEA. Trimming took 5 bases from V and 3 from J, leaving 11 bases between them. CDR3 amino acids: CSVSPANNQPQHF. CDR3 nucleotides: TGCAGCGTTTCACCCGCTAACAATCAGCCCCAGCATTTT.

The chain links TRBV11-2 to TRBJ1-2; no firm D call. The V gene lost 5 bases and the J gene lost 4 bases, with 14 bases spanning the gap. There are 14 residues in the CDR3. Germline V gives CDR1 SGHAT, CDR2 FQNNGV. This CDR3 reads CASSLTGPSYGYTF. CDR3 nucleotide sequence: TGTGCCAGCAGCCTTACCGGGCCTTCCTATGGCTACACCTTC. The full variable domain, its missing parts supplied by reference TRBV11-2 and TRBJ1-2, is EAGVAQSPRYKIIEKRQSVAFWCNPISGHATLYWYQQILGQGPKLLIQFQNNGVVDDSQLPKDRFSAERLKGVDSTLKIQPAKLEDSAVYLCASSLTGPSYGYTFGSGTRLTVV.

This clone was detected once. The rearrangement links TRBV2 to TRBJ1-2, with TRBD1 matching 7 bases. The J segment lost 1 base and the V segment lost 6 bases, leaving 5 bases of the junction unmatched. CDR1 and CDR2 from the germline V gene are SNHLY and FYNNEI. The length of the CDR3 is 14 residues. The CDR3 coding sequence is TGTGCCAGCAGGGAGGACAGGTATAACTATGGCTACACCTTC. Amino acid sequence: CASREDRYNYGYTF.

The chain combines TRBV27 with TRBJ2-5; 8 bases line up with TRBD2. Germline-derived CDR1 and CDR2 are MNHEY and SMNVEV (reference sequence). The ends lost 7 bases at V and 8 bases at J; junction bases unmatched: 15. The CDR3 has 15 amino acids. CDR3 coding DNA: TGTGCCAGCACCCGGGTCAGCGGGGGTAGCCAAACCCAGTACTTC. Its translation is CASTRVSGGSQTQYF.